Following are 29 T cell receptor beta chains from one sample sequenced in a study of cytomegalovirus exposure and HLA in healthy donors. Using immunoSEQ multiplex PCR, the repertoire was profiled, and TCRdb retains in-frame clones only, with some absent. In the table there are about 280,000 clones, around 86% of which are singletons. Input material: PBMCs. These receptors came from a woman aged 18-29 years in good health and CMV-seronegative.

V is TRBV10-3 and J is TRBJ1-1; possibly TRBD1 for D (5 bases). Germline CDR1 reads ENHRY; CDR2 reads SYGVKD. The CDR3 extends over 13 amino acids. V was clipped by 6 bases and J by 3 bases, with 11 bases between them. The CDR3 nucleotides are TGTGCCATCAGGCAGCAGGGTCACACTGAAGCTTTCTTT. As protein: CAIRQQGHTEAFF.

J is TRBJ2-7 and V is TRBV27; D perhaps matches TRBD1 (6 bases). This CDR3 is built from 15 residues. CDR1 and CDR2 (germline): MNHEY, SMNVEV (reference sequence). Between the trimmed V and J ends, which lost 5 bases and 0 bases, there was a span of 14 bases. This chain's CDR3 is CASSDLGQSSYEQYF. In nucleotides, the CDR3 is TGTGCCAGCAGTGACTTAGGACAGAGCTCCTACGAGCAGTACTTC.

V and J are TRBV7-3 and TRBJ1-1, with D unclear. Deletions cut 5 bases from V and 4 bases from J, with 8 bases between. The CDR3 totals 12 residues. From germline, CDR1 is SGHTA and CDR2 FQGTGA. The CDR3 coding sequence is TGTGCCAGCAGCCGGGAGGGCACTGAAGCTTTCTTT. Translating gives CASSREGTEAFF.

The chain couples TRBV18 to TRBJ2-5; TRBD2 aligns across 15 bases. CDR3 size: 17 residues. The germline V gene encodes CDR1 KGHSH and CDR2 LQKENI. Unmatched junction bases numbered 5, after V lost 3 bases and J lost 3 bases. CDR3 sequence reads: CASSPGTSGRREETQYF. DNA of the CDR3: TGTGCCAGCTCACCCGGGACTAGCGGGAGGAGGGAAGAGACCCAGTACTTC.

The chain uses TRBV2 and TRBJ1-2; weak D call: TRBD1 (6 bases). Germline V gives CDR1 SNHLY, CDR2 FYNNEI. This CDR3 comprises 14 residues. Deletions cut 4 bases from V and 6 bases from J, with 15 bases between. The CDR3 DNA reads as TGTGCCAGCAGTGTGCTGGGGGCACGTAATGGCTACACCTTC. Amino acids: CASSVLGARNGYTF. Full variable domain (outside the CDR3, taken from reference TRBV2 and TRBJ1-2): EPEVTQTPSHQVTQMGQEVILRCVPISNHLYFYWYRQILGQKVEFLVSFYNNEISEKSEIFDDQFSVERPDGSNFTLKIRSTKLEDSAMYFCASSVLGARNGYTFGSGTRLTVV.

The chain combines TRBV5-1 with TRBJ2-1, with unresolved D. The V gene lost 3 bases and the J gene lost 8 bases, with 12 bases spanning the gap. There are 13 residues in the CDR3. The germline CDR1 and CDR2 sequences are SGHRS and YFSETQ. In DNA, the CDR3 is TGCGCCAGCAGCTCCCGGGTTCAAGATGAGCAGTTCTTC. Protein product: CASSSRVQDEQFF.

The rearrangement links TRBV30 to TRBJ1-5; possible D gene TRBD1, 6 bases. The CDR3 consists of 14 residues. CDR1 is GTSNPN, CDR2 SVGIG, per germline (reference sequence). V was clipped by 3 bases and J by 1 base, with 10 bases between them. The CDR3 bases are TGTGCCTGGAGAGGGGGATTGAGCAATCAGCCCCAGCATTTT. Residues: CAWRGGLSNQPQHF.

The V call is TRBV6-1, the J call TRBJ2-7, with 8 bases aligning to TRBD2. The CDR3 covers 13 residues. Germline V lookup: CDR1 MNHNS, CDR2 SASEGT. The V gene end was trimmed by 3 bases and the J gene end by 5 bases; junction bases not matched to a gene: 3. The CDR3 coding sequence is TGTGCCAGCAGTGACCCGGGGGGGGACGAGCAGTACTTC. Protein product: CASSDPGGDEQYF.

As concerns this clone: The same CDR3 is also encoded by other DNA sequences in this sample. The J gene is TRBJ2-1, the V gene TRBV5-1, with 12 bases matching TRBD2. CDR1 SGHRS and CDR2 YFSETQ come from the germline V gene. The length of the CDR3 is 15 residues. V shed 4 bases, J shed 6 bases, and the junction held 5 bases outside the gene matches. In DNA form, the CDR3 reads TGCGCCAGCAGCCTGACTAGCGGGAGTGGCAATGAGCAGTTCTTC. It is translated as CASSLTSGSGNEQFF.

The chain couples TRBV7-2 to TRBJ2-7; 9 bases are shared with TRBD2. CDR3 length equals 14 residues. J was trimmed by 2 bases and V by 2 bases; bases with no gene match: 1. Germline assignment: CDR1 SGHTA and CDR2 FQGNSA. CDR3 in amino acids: CASSLLAGAYEQYF. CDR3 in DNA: TGTGCCAGCAGCTTATTAGCGGGGGCCTACGAGCAGTACTTC.

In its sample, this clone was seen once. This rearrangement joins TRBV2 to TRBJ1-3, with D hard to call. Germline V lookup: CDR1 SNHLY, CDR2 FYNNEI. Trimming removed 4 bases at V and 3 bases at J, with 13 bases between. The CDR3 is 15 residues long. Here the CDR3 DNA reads TGTGCCAGCAGTGCACGGCCAGGTGGTGGAAACACCATATATTTT. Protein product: CASSARPGGGNTIYF. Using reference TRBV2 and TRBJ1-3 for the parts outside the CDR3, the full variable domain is EPEVTQTPSHQVTQMGQEVILRCVPISNHLYFYWYRQILGQKVEFLVSFYNNEISEKSEIFDDQFSVERPDGSNFTLKIRSTKLEDSAMYFCASSARPGGGNTIYFGEGSWLTVV.

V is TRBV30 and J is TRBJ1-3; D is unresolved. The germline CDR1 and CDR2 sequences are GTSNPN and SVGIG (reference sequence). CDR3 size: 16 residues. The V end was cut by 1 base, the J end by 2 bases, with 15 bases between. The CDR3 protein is CAWSGMADLTGNTIYF. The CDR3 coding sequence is TGTGCCTGGAGTGGTATGGCAGACTTAACTGGAAACACCATATATTTT. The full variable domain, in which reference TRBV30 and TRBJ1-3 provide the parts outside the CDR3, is SQTIHQWPATLVQPVGSPLSLECTVEGTSNPNLYWYRQAAGRGLQLLFYSVGIGQISSEVPQNLSASRPQDRQFILSSKKLLLSDSGFYLCAWSGMADLTGNTIYFGEGSWLTVV.

CDR3 sequence: CASSNYPDRDQETQYF. In DNA form, the CDR3 reads TGTGCCAGCAGTAACTATCCTGACAGAGATCAAGAGACCCAGTACTTC. This chain joins TRBV27 and TRBJ2-5; tentative D call: TRBD1 (5 bases). Trimming took 5 bases from V and 2 from J, leaving 18 bases between them. CDR1 and CDR2 (germline): MNHEY, SMNVEV (reference sequence). This CDR3 comprises 16 residues.

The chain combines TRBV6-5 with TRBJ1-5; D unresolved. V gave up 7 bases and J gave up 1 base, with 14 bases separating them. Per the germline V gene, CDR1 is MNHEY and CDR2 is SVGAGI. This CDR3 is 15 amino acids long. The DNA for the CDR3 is TGTGCCAGCAACCCTACCTCGACAAGCAATCAGCCCCAGCATTTT. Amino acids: CASNPTSTSNQPQHF.

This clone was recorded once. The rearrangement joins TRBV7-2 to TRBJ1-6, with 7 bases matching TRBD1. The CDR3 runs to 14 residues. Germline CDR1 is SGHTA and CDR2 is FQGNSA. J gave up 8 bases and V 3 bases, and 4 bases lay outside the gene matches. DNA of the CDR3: TGTGCCAGCAGCTTCCGGGACAGTTATTCACCCCTCCACTTT. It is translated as CASSFRDSYSPLHF.

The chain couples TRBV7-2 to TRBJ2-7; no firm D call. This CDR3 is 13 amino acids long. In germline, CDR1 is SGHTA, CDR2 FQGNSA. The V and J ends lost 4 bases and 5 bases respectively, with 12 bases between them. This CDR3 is CASSSLRQDEQYF. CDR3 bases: TGTGCCAGCAGCTCCCTTAGGCAGGACGAGCAGTACTTC.

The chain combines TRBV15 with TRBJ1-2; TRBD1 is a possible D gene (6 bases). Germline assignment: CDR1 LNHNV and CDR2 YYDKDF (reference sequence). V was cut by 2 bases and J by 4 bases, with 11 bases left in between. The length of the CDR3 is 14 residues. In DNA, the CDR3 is TGTGCCACCAGCAGACCCGGACAGAGCTATGGCTACACCTTC. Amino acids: CATSRPGQSYGYTF.

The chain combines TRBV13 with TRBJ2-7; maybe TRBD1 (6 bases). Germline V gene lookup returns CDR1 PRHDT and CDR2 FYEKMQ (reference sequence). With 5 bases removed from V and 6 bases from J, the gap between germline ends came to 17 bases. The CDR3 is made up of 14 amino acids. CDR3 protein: CASSPPDSRFEQYF. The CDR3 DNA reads TGTGCCAGCAGCCCCCCGGACAGTAGATTCGAGCAGTACTTC.

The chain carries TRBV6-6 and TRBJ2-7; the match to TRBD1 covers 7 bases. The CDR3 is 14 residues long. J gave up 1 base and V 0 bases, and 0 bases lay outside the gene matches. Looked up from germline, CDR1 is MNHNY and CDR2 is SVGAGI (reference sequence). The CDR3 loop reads CASSYSDRSYEQYF. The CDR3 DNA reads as TGTGCCAGCAGTTACTCGGACAGGTCCTACGAGCAGTACTTC.

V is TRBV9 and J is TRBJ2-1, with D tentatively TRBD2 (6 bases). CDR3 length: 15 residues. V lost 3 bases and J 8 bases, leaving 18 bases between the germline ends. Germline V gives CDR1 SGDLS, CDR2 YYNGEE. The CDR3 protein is CASSAGGDPTDEQFF. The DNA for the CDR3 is TGTGCCAGCAGCGCCGGCGGGGACCCTACGGATGAGCAGTTCTTC.

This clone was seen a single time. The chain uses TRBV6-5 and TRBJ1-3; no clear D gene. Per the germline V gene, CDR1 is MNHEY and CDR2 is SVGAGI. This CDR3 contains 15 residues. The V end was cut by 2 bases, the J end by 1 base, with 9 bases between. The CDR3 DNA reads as TGTGCCAGCAGTTACGACCGGGGATCTGGAAACACCATATATTTT. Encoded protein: CASSYDRGSGNTIYF.

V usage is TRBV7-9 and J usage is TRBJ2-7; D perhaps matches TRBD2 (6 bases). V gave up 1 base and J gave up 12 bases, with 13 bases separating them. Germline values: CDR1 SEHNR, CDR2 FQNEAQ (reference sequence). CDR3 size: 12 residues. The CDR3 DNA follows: TGTGCCAGCAGCTTAGAAGGGGAGGATGCGTACTTC. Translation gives CASSLEGEDAYF.

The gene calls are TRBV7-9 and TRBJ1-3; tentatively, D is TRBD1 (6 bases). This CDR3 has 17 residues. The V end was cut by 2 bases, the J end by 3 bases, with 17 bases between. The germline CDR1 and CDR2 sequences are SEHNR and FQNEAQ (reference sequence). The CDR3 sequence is CASSLLGHPRGGNTIYF. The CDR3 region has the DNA TGTGCCAGCAGCTTACTGGGACATCCCCGCGGTGGAAACACCATATATTTT.

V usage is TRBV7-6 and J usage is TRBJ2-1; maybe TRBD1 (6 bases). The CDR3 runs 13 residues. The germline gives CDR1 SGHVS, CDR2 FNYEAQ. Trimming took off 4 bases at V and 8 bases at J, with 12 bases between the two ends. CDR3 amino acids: CASSWGRGDEQFF. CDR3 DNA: TGTGCCAGCAGCTGGGGGCGTGGGGATGAGCAGTTCTTC.

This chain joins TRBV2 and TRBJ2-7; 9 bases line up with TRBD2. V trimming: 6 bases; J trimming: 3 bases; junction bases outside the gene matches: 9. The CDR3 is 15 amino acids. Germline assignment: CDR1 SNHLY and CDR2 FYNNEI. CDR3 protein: CASRLVAGGFYEQYF. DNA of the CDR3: TGTGCCAGCAGACTTGTGGCGGGGGGGTTCTACGAGCAGTACTTC.

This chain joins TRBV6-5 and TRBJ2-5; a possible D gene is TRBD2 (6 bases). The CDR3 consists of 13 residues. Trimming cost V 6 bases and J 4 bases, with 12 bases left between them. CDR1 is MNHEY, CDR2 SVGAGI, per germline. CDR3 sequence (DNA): TGTGCCAGCAGCCACCTGGAGGGAGAGACCCAGTACTTC. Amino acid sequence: CASSHLEGETQYF.

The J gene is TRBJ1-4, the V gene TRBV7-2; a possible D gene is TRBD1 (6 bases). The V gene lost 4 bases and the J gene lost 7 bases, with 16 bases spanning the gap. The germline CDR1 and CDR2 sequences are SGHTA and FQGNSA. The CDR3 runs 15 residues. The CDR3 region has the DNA TGTGCCAGCAGCTCAAGAACAGGGTTAGTTGAAAAACTGTTTTTT. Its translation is CASSSRTGLVEKLFF.

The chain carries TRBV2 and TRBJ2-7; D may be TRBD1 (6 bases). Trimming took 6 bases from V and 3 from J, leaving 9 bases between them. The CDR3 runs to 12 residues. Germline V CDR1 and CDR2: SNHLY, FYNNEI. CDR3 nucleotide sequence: TGTGCCAGCAGAGAGACAGGCTACGAGCAGTACTTC. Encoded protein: CASRETGYEQYF.

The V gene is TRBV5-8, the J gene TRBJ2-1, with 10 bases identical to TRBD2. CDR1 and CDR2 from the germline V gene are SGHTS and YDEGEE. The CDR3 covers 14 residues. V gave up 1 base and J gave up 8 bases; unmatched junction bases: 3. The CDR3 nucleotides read TGTGCCAGCAGCTTGTTGCTAGCGGGGGATGAGCAGTTCTTC. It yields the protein CASSLLLAGDEQFF.